The source of this T cell receptor (beta chain) is a study of CD8+ T cells in alopecia areata. Study overall: Treated patients were given oral tofacitinib, which was dosed at 5 to 10 mg twice daily. Findings and limits, study-wide: Normal-skin resident alphabeta T cells also appear among scalp sample sequences.

As for this clone: Its matching antigen is unknown.

RNA was extracted and reverse transcribed into cDNA as the sequencing template. Sequencing was performed with immunoSEQ multiplex PCR; in TCRdb, only in-frame clones are kept and a portion is missing. Of 140,000 to 150,000 clones listed, around 60% were seen once; the top ten hold approximately 6.5%. The CDR3 has 13 amino acids. The germline V gene encodes CDR1 GTSNPN and CDR2 SVGIG (reference sequence). V lost 0 bases and J 4 bases, leaving 7 bases between the germline ends. Collection of lesional scalp punch biopsies and peripheral blood was performed in alopecia areata patients. PBMCs yielded sorted CD4+ and CD8+ T cells.

The chain joins TRBV30 to TRBJ1-5, with no clear D. The specimen was CD4+ T cells sorted from blood, collected at week 0. The TCR originated in a human donor with alopecia areata. CDR3: CAWSVSQNQPQHF. The DNA of the CDR3 is TGTGCCTGGAGTGTATCCCAAAATCAGCCCCAGCATTTT.